The TCR beta chain under discussion was sequenced for a study of shared clonotypes between healthy human individuals. As to this clone: In the same sample, other DNA sequences code for this CDR3.

V lost 5 bases to trimming and J lost 7 bases, with 6 bases between them. The CDR3 totals 10 residues. Germline values: CDR1 DFQATT, CDR2 SNEGSKA (reference sequence). Sequencing used immunoSEQ multiplex PCR; TCRdb keeps in-frame clones, though not all of them. The table includes approximately 2,000,000 clones, about 90% detected once. The chain employs TRBV20-1 and TRBJ2-1; D call uncertain. This receptor was obtained from a man between 18 and 35 years old in good health. Some clones in this sample may be carry-over from other donors' samples. Sequences were obtained from naive CD4+ T cells from PBMCs. Subset specified: CD45RA+ positively selected. The DNA of the CDR3 is TGCAGTGCTCCCGAGAATGAGCAGTTCTTC. Translated: CSAPENEQFF.